The present T cell receptor beta chain was sequenced within a study of neurological immune-mediated disorders. The sample holds many counts of this clonotype. The study built unsorted libraries from 2 million PBMCs kept at -80 C. The cDNA came from 5'RACE with 10-nucleotide random UMIs. MiXCR, applied by TCRdb to the 5' RACE reads, yields one record per CDR3 protein. The sample holds roughly 66,000 distinct CDR3 sequences, roughly 4.8% seen once. Sequenced: PBMCs. This TCR derives from an older woman with multiple sclerosis.

The CDR3 loop is CSARRPGLYGYTF. CDR3 nucleotide sequence: TGCAGTGCTAGAAGGCCGGGTCTCTATGGCTACACCTTC. The chain joins TRBV20-1 to TRBJ1-2; D remains ambiguous. The CDR3 runs to 13 residues. Germline assignment: CDR1 DFQATT and CDR2 SNEGSKA (reference sequence). Trimming stripped 2 bases from V and 4 bases from J, with 11 bases between.